This T cell receptor (beta chain) was found in a study of cytomegalovirus exposure and HLA in healthy donors. The PCR ran on 60 Vbeta and 13 Jbeta primers. Repertoires were generated with immunoSEQ multiplex PCR, while TCRdb's copy carries only in-frame clones and drops some. The profile covers 130,000 to 150,000 clones, with around 79% appearing a single time and around 2.9% taken by the ten largest. The germline V gene encodes CDR1 MNHEY and CDR2 SMNVEV (reference sequence). The V and J ends lost 3 bases and 3 bases respectively, with 12 bases between them. The CDR3 sequence is 14 residues long. The TCR was taken from a man aged 40-55 years in good health and CMV-seropositive. Material for sequencing was PBMCs. The V gene is TRBV27, the J gene TRBJ2-7; D perhaps matches TRBD2 (6 bases). CDR3 residues: CASSFRGGFYEQYF. The CDR3, as DNA: TGTGCCAGCAGTTTCCGGGGAGGTTTCTACGAGCAGTACTTC.